This T cell receptor (beta chain) was identified during a study of preoperative IRX-2 immunotherapy in early breast cancer. Sample treatment: preoperative locoregional IRX-2 cytokine immunotherapy. The CDR3 extends over 14 amino acids. Per the germline V gene, CDR1 is SGHNT and CDR2 is YENEEA. V trimming: 3 bases; J trimming: 6 bases; junction bases outside the gene matches: 5. Assay: immunoSEQ multiplex PCR; the TCRdb copy retains only in-frame clones and omits some. The profile covers roughly 34,000 clones, with about 90% appearing a single time and roughly 1.5% taken by the ten largest. The source is a human donor with breast cancer. Sequences were derived from tumor tissue, sampled after IRX-2 immunotherapy. V gene TRBV11-3 combines with J gene TRBJ1-5; TRBD1 agrees at 7 bases. The DNA for the CDR3 is TGTGCCAGCAGCTTCAACAGGGGAGCTCAGCCCCAGCATTTT. This encodes CASSFNRGAQPQHF.